The entry below gives a single T cell receptor (beta chain) sequence along with its context. The antigen remains unidentified. They isolated at least 6 million PBMCs from each sample. The CDR3 has 16 residues. V dropped 6 bases and J dropped 2; count of bases not matched to a gene: 10. Then a second PCR, running roughly 7 to 11 cycles, was carried out with a sample-barcoded 5' primer and a J-beta primer mix. Each sample yielded at least 2.5 million CDR3-containing paired-end reads. TCRdb called the 5' RACE reads again in MiXCR, with one record for every CDR3 protein. The sample has hundreds of thousands of distinct CDR3 sequences, around two thirds seen once; the top ten hold roughly 25%. These data belong to a study of blood T cells in healthy people across ages. Study conclusions and caveats: In long-lived donors, naive CD4+ cell counts and diversity exceeded those of aged donors. Estimates of diversity drawn from one million T cells were considered underestimates.

Sequenced sample: blood. The TCR was taken from a man aged 25 to 40 in good health. V and J are TRBV12-3 or TRBV12-4 and TRBJ1-1, with 9 bases aligning to TRBD1. The CDR3 is CASSRGQGRPNTEAFF. CDR3 DNA sequence: TGTGCCAGCAGCCGGGGACAGGGAAGGCCAAACACTGAAGCTTTCTTT.